Each of the 19 T cell receptor beta chains below was sequenced from the same sample in a study of T-cell reconstitution after alpha-beta-depleted transplantation in children. The authors prepared the TCRbeta library with unique molecular identifiers. TCRdb ran MiXCR on the PCR reads and lists one entry per CDR3 protein. The data show some 530,000 distinct CDR3 sequences, 9.5% to 15% seen once. The sample in question was PBMCs from the stem cell graft donor, obtained from the stem cell graft. The origin of the receptors is a human donor who donated a stem cell graft to a child with combined immunodeficiency.

The chain combines TRBV7-9 with TRBJ2-1, with D unresolved. Germline V gives CDR1 SEHNR, CDR2 FQNEAQ (reference sequence). This CDR3 has 12 residues. V lost 1 base to trimming and J lost 9 bases, with 7 bases between them. CDR3 DNA: TGTGCCAGCAGCTTAGTTAGAGTTGAGCAGTTCTTC. Its translation: CASSLVRVEQFF.

This clonotype appeared many times. V gene TRBV6-2 or TRBV6-3 combines with J gene TRBJ2-3, with 9 bases identical to TRBD1. This CDR3 has 14 residues. V lost 6 bases and J lost 3; bases outside the gene matches: 4. Germline loops: CDR1 MNHEY, CDR2 SVGEGT. This CDR3 is CASSRDRETDTQYF. The CDR3 region has the DNA TGTGCCAGCAGCCGGGACAGGGAGACAGATACGCAGTATTTT.

Ten or more counts support this clonotype. The chain uses TRBV7-9 and TRBJ2-7, with D possibly being TRBD2 (5 bases). CDR3 size: 12 residues. V was clipped by 4 bases and J by 1 base, with 5 bases between them. Germline values: CDR1 SEHNR, CDR2 FQNEAQ (reference sequence). CDR3 DNA sequence: TGTGCCAGCAGCTGGACTTCCTACGAGCAGTACTTC. It is translated as CASSWTSYEQYF.

This clonotype has a count of ten or more. This chain joins TRBV6-5 and TRBJ2-7, with 7 positions matching TRBD1. The CDR3 runs 15 residues. Germline CDR1 reads MNHEY; CDR2 reads SVGAGI. V lost 4 bases, J lost 1 base, and 7 bases stayed unmatched. CDR3 residues: CASSLGGFGSYEQYF. The CDR3 DNA is TGTGCCAGCAGTTTAGGGGGCTTTGGATCCTACGAGCAGTACTTC.

This clonotype has just a few counts. The chain joins TRBV24-1 to TRBJ2-3; D ambiguous. Germline CDR1 is KGHDR and CDR2 is SFDVKD. Trimming took 3 bases from V and 2 from J, leaving 5 bases between them. The CDR3 is 13 amino acids. The CDR3 bases are TGTGCCACCAGTGATCTCCACACAGATACGCAGTATTTT. Translating it yields CATSDLHTDTQYF.

This clonotype was observed at least ten times. The gene calls are TRBV6-5 and TRBJ2-1, with D tentatively TRBD1 (7 bases). The CDR3 covers 14 residues. Trimming stripped 6 bases from V and 6 bases from J, with 15 bases between. Germline V lookup: CDR1 MNHEY, CDR2 SVGAGI. CDR3 residues: CASSLEEGANEQFF. In DNA, the CDR3 is TGTGCCAGCAGCCTTGAGGAGGGGGCCAATGAGCAGTTCTTC.

V usage is TRBV30 and J usage is TRBJ2-1; the D gene is possibly TRBD2 (6 bases). In germline, CDR1 is GTSNPN, CDR2 SVGIG (reference sequence). The V end was cut by 2 bases, the J end by 10 bases, with 9 bases between. CDR3 length equals 11 residues. CDR3 bases: TGTGCCTGGAGTAGGAGGGAAGAGCAGTTCTTC. This codes for CAWSRREEQFF. Full variable domain (missing parts from reference TRBV30 and TRBJ2-1): SQTIHQWPATLVQPVGSPLSLECTVEGTSNPNLYWYRQAAGRGLQLLFYSVGIGQISSEVPQNLSASRPQDRQFILSSKKLLLSDSGFYLCAWSRREEQFFGPGTRLTVL.

The chain joins TRBV5-6 to TRBJ1-5; 7 bases fit TRBD1. Trimming cost V 0 bases and J 6 bases; bases outside gene matches: 9. The CDR3 length is 16 residues. Germline-derived CDR1 and CDR2 are SGHDT and YYEEEE. In nucleotides, the CDR3 is TGTGCCAGCAGCTTGGGCAGTACCCAGGGGGTTCAGCCCCAGCATTTT. Protein product: CASSLGSTQGVQPQHF.

In this sample, this clonotype turned up many times. This chain uses TRBV6-5 with TRBJ2-7, with 7 bases that match TRBD1. The V segment lost 5 bases and the J segment 4 bases; nucleotides outside the gene matches: 5. This CDR3 has 13 amino acids. CDR1 is MNHEY and CDR2 is SVGAGI in the germline V gene. In nucleotides, the CDR3 is TGTGCCAGCAGTCACAGGGGACAGTACGAGCAGTACTTC. Its translation is CASSHRGQYEQYF.

This clonotype occurred a few times. This chain links TRBV12-3 or TRBV12-4 with TRBJ2-1, with 10 bases lining up with TRBD1. The CDR3 has 15 amino acids. Germline trimming cut 7 bases from V and 8 bases from J; bases unmatched to any gene: 11. CDR3 region: CASILRGQGLHEQFF. CDR3 sequence (DNA): TGTGCCAGCATCCTGCGGGGACAGGGGCTTCATGAGCAGTTCTTC.

J is TRBJ2-2 and V is TRBV28; no clear D gene. CDR1 is MDHEN and CDR2 is SYDVKM in the germline V gene. V was cut by 4 bases and J by 3 bases, with 12 bases left in between. The CDR3 contains 15 residues. The CDR3 loop is CASSSFHKDTGELFF. The DNA of the CDR3 is TGTGCCAGCAGTTCCTTTCACAAAGACACCGGGGAGCTGTTTTTT.

This clonotype was observed a handful of times. V gene TRBV12-3 or TRBV12-4 combines with J gene TRBJ2-3; the match to TRBD2 covers 12 bases. The CDR3 runs 16 residues. Trimming removed 5 bases from V and 4 bases from J; junction bases left unmatched: 7. The CDR3 DNA follows: TGTGCCAGCAGTCCCCTAGCGGGAGGGCCACCAGATACGCAGTATTTT. Protein product: CASSPLAGGPPDTQYF.

This clonotype was detected ten times or more. The CDR3 DNA is TGCGCCAGCAGCTTGGAACGACAGGCCCGAGGAGATACGCAGTATTTT. Translating gives CASSLERQARGDTQYF. The V call is TRBV5-1, the J call TRBJ2-3, with D possibly TRBD1 on 6 matching bases. Germline V gene lookup returns CDR1 SGHRS and CDR2 YFSETQ. The CDR3 has 16 amino acids. Trimming removed 0 bases from V and 5 bases from J, with 16 bases in between.

The DNA for the CDR3 is TGTGCCAGCAGCTTAGATCCAGTATACGAGCAGTACTTC. Its protein product is CASSLDPVYEQYF. The rearrangement links TRBV7-2 to TRBJ2-7; D uncertain. The germline V gene encodes CDR1 SGHTA and CDR2 FQGNSA. Trimming removed 1 base at V and 4 bases at J, with 8 bases between. The CDR3 covers 13 residues.

This clonotype was picked up a small number of times. The chain uses TRBV7-8 and TRBJ2-1, with D maybe TRBD2 (6 bases). CDR1 SGHVS and CDR2 FQNEAQ come from the germline V gene. V dropped 5 bases and J dropped 7 bases, with 21 bases sitting between them. The CDR3 extends over 16 amino acids. CDR3 sequence reads: CASSPRRVGRKNEQFF. CDR3 coding DNA: TGTGCCAGCAGCCCCCGGAGGGTCGGGAGAAAAAATGAGCAGTTCTTC.

The chain uses TRBV18 and TRBJ2-7, with a weak D call TRBD1 (5 bases). The CDR3 loop spans 16 amino acids. V lost 3 bases and J 5 bases, leaving 20 bases between the germline ends. CDR1 and CDR2 from the germline V gene are KGHSH and LQKENI. The CDR3 nucleotides read TGTGCCAGCTCACCGACGGCAGGGATTCATGACCACGAGCAGTACTTC. Translation: CASSPTAGIHDHEQYF.

This clonotype turned up a few times. This chain connects TRBV18 to TRBJ2-1, with D possibly matching TRBD2 (5 bases). Trimming took 3 bases from V and 8 from J, leaving 17 bases between them. Germline lookup yields CDR1 KGHSH and CDR2 LQKENI. The CDR3 runs 15 residues. CDR3 residues: CASSPVRASTDEQFF. CDR3 nucleotides: TGTGCCAGCTCACCCGTCCGGGCTAGCACGGATGAGCAGTTCTTC.

The table lists this clonotype with many counts. The chain recombines TRBV20-1 with TRBJ2-1, with a possible D match to TRBD2 (7 bases). Trimming removed 5 bases at V and 8 bases at J, with 13 bases between. In germline, CDR1 is DFQATT, CDR2 SNEGSKA (reference sequence). The CDR3 runs 12 residues. The DNA for the CDR3 is TGCAGTGCTGACGGGGGGCGGGATGAGCAGTTCTTC. Translation: CSADGGRDEQFF.

J is TRBJ2-1 and V is TRBV4-3; the match to TRBD2 covers 9 bases. Unmatched junction bases numbered 13, after V lost 6 bases and J lost 7 bases. Germline-derived CDR1 and CDR2 are LGHNA and YSLEER. This CDR3 spans 16 amino acids. CDR3 nucleotide sequence: TGCGCCAGCAGTTACTTGGGCGGGAGGGCCGGTAATGAGCAGTTCTTC. It codes for CASSYLGGRAGNEQFF.